What follows are 5 T cell receptor beta chains derived from one specimen sequenced in a study of immune cell composition in non-small cell lung cancer. Assay: immunoSEQ multiplex PCR; the TCRdb copy retains only in-frame clones and omits some. Altogether about 880 clones are present, over 75% being singletons, with the ten largest covering roughly 10%. Sequenced: lung tumor tissue. The receptor set was obtained from a human donor with non-small cell lung cancer.

The rearrangement uses TRBV10-3 and TRBJ2-3; 8 bases are a match to TRBD2. J gave up 2 bases and V 2 bases, and 3 bases lay outside the gene matches. The CDR3 covers 15 residues. Germline CDR1 ENHRY, CDR2 SYGVKD. Here the CDR3 DNA reads TGTGCCATCAGTGAGGCGGGGGGCTTCACAGATACGCAGTATTTT. Translating it yields CAISEAGGFTDTQYF.

This chain connects TRBV9 to TRBJ2-3; D may be TRBD2 (5 bases). Germline CDR1 and CDR2: SGDLS and YYNGEE. This CDR3 is 15 amino acids long. V was pared by 2 bases and J by 4 bases, with 14 bases between. This CDR3 reads CASSVQWAGADTQYF. The CDR3, as DNA: TGTGCCAGCAGCGTTCAGTGGGCGGGCGCAGATACGCAGTATTTT.

This clone was recorded once. The chain combines TRBV18 with TRBJ2-7; D perhaps matches TRBD1 (5 bases). The CDR3 has 14 amino acids. Trimming took 4 bases from V and 0 from J, leaving 10 bases between them. Germline lookup yields CDR1 KGHSH and CDR2 LQKENI. The CDR3 DNA reads TGTGCCAGCTCACAGGGGCCCAGCTCCTACGAGCAGTACTTC. It is translated as CASSQGPSSYEQYF.

This clone was recorded only once. The CDR3 protein is CASSLLAGVDNEQFF. CDR3 in DNA: TGCGCCAGCAGCTTACTAGCGGGGGTCGACAATGAGCAGTTCTTC. The chain links TRBV5-1 to TRBJ2-1, with 11 bases lining up with TRBD2. CDR1 is SGHRS and CDR2 is YFSETQ in the germline V gene. The CDR3 extends over 15 amino acids. V trimming: 2 bases; J trimming: 5 bases; junction bases outside the gene matches: 3.

The gene calls are TRBV15 and TRBJ2-1, with 9 bases that match TRBD2. The CDR3 is 15 amino acids. The trim removed 5 bases at V and 5 bases at J, leaving 7 bases unmatched. The germline gives CDR1 LNHNV, CDR2 YYDKDF (reference sequence). The CDR3, as DNA: TGTGCCACCAGCTCGCGGGGGGGCAGCAACAATGAGCAGTTCTTC. It encodes CATSSRGGSNNEQFF.